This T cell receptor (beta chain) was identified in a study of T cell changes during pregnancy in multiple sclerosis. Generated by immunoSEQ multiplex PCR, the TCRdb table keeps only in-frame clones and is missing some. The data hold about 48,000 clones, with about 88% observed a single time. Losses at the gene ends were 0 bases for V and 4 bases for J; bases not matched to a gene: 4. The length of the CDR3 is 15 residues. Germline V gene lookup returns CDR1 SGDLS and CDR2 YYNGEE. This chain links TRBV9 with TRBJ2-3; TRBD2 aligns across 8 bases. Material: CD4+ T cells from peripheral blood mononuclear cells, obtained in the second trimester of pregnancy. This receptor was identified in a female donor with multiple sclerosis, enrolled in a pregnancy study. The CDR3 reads CASSVAGGLPDTQYF. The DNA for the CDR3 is TGTGCCAGCAGCGTAGCGGGAGGGCTCCCAGATACGCAGTATTTT.